Below are 29 T cell receptor beta chains sequenced from a single sample in a study of blood T cell repertoires in COVID-19. Libraries were prepared by immunoSEQ multiplex PCR; TCRdb keeps only in-frame clonotypes and omits some of them. Of 35,000 to 55,000 clones in the sample, about nine tenths are singletons; the top ten hold approximately 4.3%. Sequencing input: peripheral blood. Receptors originate from a human donor in a cohort sampled during active COVID-19.

This clone has just a few counts. This sequence joins TRBV19 and TRBJ1-5; D ambiguous. CDR1 is LNHDA and CDR2 is SQIVND in the germline V gene (reference sequence). The CDR3 spans 16 residues. V was pared by 3 bases and J by 1 base, with 13 bases between. CDR3 amino acids: CASSIGHPSSNQPQHF. CDR3 in DNA: TGTGCCAGTAGTATTGGGCACCCATCGAGCAATCAGCCCCAGCATTTT.

The rearrangement uses TRBV28 and TRBJ2-5, with 12 nucleotides matching TRBD2. Trimming at V came to 5 bases and at J to 4 bases, leaving 8 bases not matched to a gene. Germline V gene sequence: CDR1 MDHEN, CDR2 SYDVKM. This CDR3 is built from 16 residues. The CDR3 here is CASSRAGLAGRETQYF. CDR3 in DNA: TGTGCCAGCAGTCGCGCCGGACTAGCGGGAAGAGAGACCCAGTACTTC.

V and J are TRBV7-3 and TRBJ2-2; TRBD2 might be the D (6 bases). There are 14 residues in the CDR3. The germline V gene encodes CDR1 SGHTA and CDR2 FQGTGA. V was trimmed by 1 base and J by 6 bases, leaving 9 bases between them. In DNA, the CDR3 is TGTGCCAGCAGCTTAATGGCTAGCGCCGGGGAGCTGTTTTTT. This codes for CASSLMASAGELFF. The complete variable domain, with remaining parts taken from reference TRBV7-3 and TRBJ2-2, reads GAGVSQTPSNKVTEKGKYVELRCDPISGHTALYWYRQSLGQGPEFLIYFQGTGAADDSGLPNDRFFAVRPEGSVSTLKIQRTERGDSAVYLCASSLMASAGELFFGEGSRLTVL.

The sample holds a few counts of this clone. CDR3 residues: CASSQTASENTGELFF. DNA for the CDR3: TGCGCCAGCAGCCAGACGGCTAGCGAGAACACCGGGGAGCTGTTTTTT. The chain combines TRBV4-1 with TRBJ2-2, with a tentative D call TRBD2 (6 bases). V lost 3 bases and J 1 base, leaving 12 bases between the germline ends. CDR1 is MGHRA, CDR2 YSYEKL, per germline. The CDR3 runs 16 residues.

DNA of the CDR3: TGTGCCAGCAGTTTATCTCCACCAGTAACCGGGACAGCCTTGAGCTCCTACGAGCAGTACTTC. Translated, it gives CASSLSPPVTGTALSSYEQYF. The chain uses TRBV27 and TRBJ2-7, with 7 bases that match TRBD1. The CDR3 covers 21 residues. Germline V gene sequence: CDR1 MNHEY, CDR2 SMNVEV (reference sequence). The V segment lost 0 bases and the J segment 0 bases; nucleotides outside the gene matches: 20.

This clone was detected only once. The gene calls are TRBV5-4 and TRBJ1-2; a weak D match, TRBD1 (5 bases). Trimming cost V 0 bases and J 2 bases, with 8 bases left between them. The germline CDR1 and CDR2 sequences are SGHNT and YYREEE (reference sequence). This CDR3 comprises 14 residues. The CDR3 nucleotides are TGTGCCAGCAGCTTGGAACAGGCCAACTATGGCTACACCTTC. As protein: CASSLEQANYGYTF.

This chain links TRBV29-1 with TRBJ1-5; a possible D gene is TRBD1 (5 bases). Trimming shortened V by 6 bases and J by 4 bases, and 13 bases separated the two germline ends. Germline loops: CDR1 SQVTM, CDR2 ANQGSEA. The CDR3 has 13 amino acids. The CDR3 here is CSVGTEKNQPQHF. CDR3 sequence (DNA): TGCAGCGTCGGGACTGAGAAGAATCAGCCCCAGCATTTT.

The CDR3 sequence: CASSPRGAGGPNTGELFF. CDR3 nucleotide sequence: TGTGCCAGCAGCCCCAGAGGGGCGGGAGGGCCGAACACCGGGGAGCTGTTTTTT. The V and J genes are TRBV5-5 and TRBJ2-2, with 9 positions matching TRBD2. J gave up 0 bases and V 4 bases, and 10 bases lay outside the gene matches. Germline CDR1 SGHKS, CDR2 YYEKEE (reference sequence). The CDR3 has 18 residues. The full variable domain, its missing parts supplied by reference TRBV5-5 and TRBJ2-2, is DAGVTQSPTHLIKTRGQQVTLRCSPISGHKSVSWYQQVLGQGPQFIFQYYEKEERGRGNFPDRFSARQFPNYSSELNVNALLLGDSALYLCASSPRGAGGPNTGELFFGEGSRLTVL.

The J gene is TRBJ2-7, the V gene TRBV5-1; the D is unclear. Trimming removed 0 bases from V and 7 bases from J, with 5 bases in between. Germline assignment: CDR1 SGHRS and CDR2 YFSETQ. The CDR3 is made up of 11 amino acids. The CDR3 protein is CASSLDAEQYF. The DNA for the CDR3 is TGCGCCAGCAGCTTGGATGCGGAGCAGTACTTC. The whole variable domain, remainder taken from reference TRBV5-1 and TRBJ2-7, is KAGVTQTPRYLIKTRGQQVTLSCSPISGHRSVSWYQQTPGQGLQFLFEYFSETQRNKGNFPGRFSGRQFSNSRSEMNVSTLELGDSALYLCASSLDAEQYFGPGTRLTVT.

The chain combines TRBV28 with TRBJ1-6, with unresolved D. V dropped 3 bases and J dropped 7 bases, with 7 bases sitting between them. Germline loops: CDR1 MDHEN, CDR2 SYDVKM. The CDR3 runs 13 residues. The chain's CDR3 is CASSLLPNSPLHF. As DNA, the CDR3 is TGTGCCAGCAGTTTGCTACCCAATTCACCCCTCCACTTT.

This chain uses TRBV6-5 with TRBJ2-7; TRBD1 aligns across 8 bases. The J segment lost 6 bases and the V segment lost 0 bases, leaving 4 bases of the junction unmatched. Germline V lookup: CDR1 MNHEY, CDR2 SVGAGI. The CDR3 is 14 amino acids. CDR3 protein: CASSYSDRGSEQYF. The CDR3 coding sequence is TGTGCCAGCAGTTACTCTGACAGGGGTAGCGAGCAGTACTTC.

The CDR3 region has the DNA TGTGCCAGCAGTTTACTGGGCAGGGGCGAGACCCAGTACTTC. Translating gives CASSLLGRGETQYF. The chain couples TRBV28 to TRBJ2-5; D may be TRBD1 (6 bases). Looked up from germline, CDR1 is MDHEN and CDR2 is SYDVKM. The CDR3 consists of 14 residues. With 2 bases removed from V and 5 bases from J, the gap between germline ends came to 12 bases. The whole variable domain, remainder taken from reference TRBV28 and TRBJ2-5, is DVKVTQSSRYLVKRTGEKVFLECVQDMDHENMFWYRQDPGLGLRLIYFSYDVKMKEKGDIPEGYSVSREKKERFSLILESASTNQTSMYLCASSLLGRGETQYFGPGTRLLVL.

V and J are TRBV3-1 (or the pseudogene TRBV3-2) and TRBJ2-3, with 8 bases that match TRBD1. J gave up 4 bases and V 2 bases, and 2 bases lay outside the gene matches. Germline loops: CDR1 LGHDT, CDR2 YNNKEL (reference sequence). This CDR3 has 14 residues. The CDR3 here is CASSQRTGPDTQYF. CDR3 sequence (DNA): TGTGCCAGCAGCCAAAGGACAGGGCCAGATACGCAGTATTTT.

The chain is built from TRBV9 and TRBJ2-5; 10 bases map to TRBD1. The germline gives CDR1 SGDLS, CDR2 YYNGEE. This CDR3 has 16 amino acids. The ends lost 3 bases at V and 5 bases at J; junction bases unmatched: 10. CDR3 sequence: CASSGKTGGIWETQYF. DNA of the CDR3: TGTGCCAGCAGCGGAAAGACAGGGGGCATTTGGGAGACCCAGTACTTC.

V usage is TRBV4-1 and J usage is TRBJ2-5; 7 nucleotides align to TRBD2. V lost 1 base, J lost 4 bases, and 15 bases stayed unmatched. The CDR3 spans 18 residues. Germline lookup yields CDR1 MGHRA and CDR2 YSYEKL. Here the CDR3 DNA reads TGCGCCAGCAGCCAAGGGACGTACAGCGGGATTGGGGGAGAGACCCAGTACTTC. Translating it yields CASSQGTYSGIGGETQYF.

The rearrangement uses TRBV5-1 and TRBJ2-5, with 7 bases fitting TRBD2. The CDR3 loop spans 14 amino acids. The germline CDR1 and CDR2 sequences are SGHRS and YFSETQ. With V trimmed by 7 bases and J by 4 bases, 10 bases remained unmatched. CDR3 nucleotides: TGCGCCAGCCAAACCGGACTAGAAGGAGAGACCCAGTACTTC. Amino acid sequence: CASQTGLEGETQYF.

The V call is TRBV4-2, the J call TRBJ2-2; 9 bases agree with TRBD2. Per the germline V gene, CDR1 is LGHNA and CDR2 is YNFKEQ. This CDR3 comprises 18 residues. Trimming at V came to 4 bases and at J to 4 bases, leaving 13 bases not matched to a gene. CDR3 nucleotide sequence: TGTGCCAGCAGCCCCGGAAAAGCGGGAGGCTCCTCCACCGGGGAGCTGTTTTTT. Protein sequence: CASSPGKAGGSSTGELFF.

This clone was counted once. The genes are TRBV19 and TRBJ2-1; 7 bases line up with TRBD1. Germline V gene lookup returns CDR1 LNHDA and CDR2 SQIVND (reference sequence). V dropped 3 bases and J dropped 9; count of bases not matched to a gene: 8. The CDR3 has 14 amino acids. The CDR3 here is CASSIFEGAFEQFF. As DNA, the CDR3 is TGTGCCAGTAGTATTTTCGAGGGGGCCTTTGAGCAGTTCTTC.

This clone was observed a few times. The chain carries TRBV6-5 and TRBJ1-3; tentative D call: TRBD1 (5 bases). Germline CDR1 and CDR2: MNHEY and SVGAGI. V lost 6 bases, J lost 0 bases, and 9 bases lay in between. The length of the CDR3 is 14 residues. CDR3 bases: TGTGCCAGCAGGACAGAACCCTCTGGAAACACCATATATTTT. The encoded protein is CASRTEPSGNTIYF.

The V call is TRBV28, the J call TRBJ2-5, with 8 positions matching TRBD2. The CDR3 extends over 14 amino acids. Unmatched junction bases numbered 5, after V lost 4 bases and J lost 4 bases. CDR1 MDHEN and CDR2 SYDVKM come from the germline V gene. The CDR3 here is CASSSPSGLETQYF. The DNA of the CDR3 is TGTGCCAGCAGTTCCCCTAGCGGGCTAGAGACCCAGTACTTC.

The chain employs TRBV12-3 or TRBV12-4 and TRBJ2-2; no clear D gene. This CDR3 region has 13 residues. Trimming pared 0 bases from V and 7 bases from J, leaving 6 bases between. CDR3 bases: TGTGCCAGCAGTTTAGCAGCCGTCGGGGAGCTGTTTTTT. Its protein is CASSLAAVGELFF.

The gene calls are TRBV11-2 and TRBJ2-2, with 8 nucleotides matching TRBD2. The V and J ends lost 0 bases and 1 base, in that order; junction bases with no gene match: 10. Per germline, CDR1 SGHAT and CDR2 FQNNGV. The CDR3 contains 19 residues. CDR3 bases: TGTGCCAGCAGCTTAGAGGTAGCGGGGAGACCTTTGAACACCGGGGAGCTGTTTTTT. This sequence encodes CASSLEVAGRPLNTGELFF.

The V gene is TRBV28, the J gene TRBJ1-3, with 7 bases lining up with TRBD1. This CDR3 is 18 amino acids long. Germline CDR1 MDHEN, CDR2 SYDVKM. V was pared by 4 bases and J by 0 bases, with 12 bases of the junction left unmatched. Here the CDR3 DNA reads TGTGCCAGCAGTTCGAGCAGAGGGACAGCCTTCTCTGGAAACACCATATATTTT. Protein sequence: CASSSSRGTAFSGNTIYF.

The J gene is TRBJ2-3, the V gene TRBV28; D ambiguous. V was cut by 4 bases and J by 5 bases, with 28 bases left in between. In germline, CDR1 is MDHEN, CDR2 SYDVKM. CDR3 size: 19 residues. As DNA, the CDR3 is TGTGCCAGCAGTTCCCCCCAGACTTTCCGGATAGTCGCGAAAGATACGCAGTATTTT. Its translation is CASSSPQTFRIVAKDTQYF.

This clone was recorded only once. V is TRBV28 and J is TRBJ1-2, with 10 nucleotides matching TRBD1. Germline V gives CDR1 MDHEN, CDR2 SYDVKM. V lost 3 bases and J lost 7; bases outside the gene matches: 5. The CDR3 covers 14 residues. This CDR3 reads CASSFGGQGSGYTF. CDR3 bases: TGTGCCAGCAGTTTTGGGGGACAGGGGTCTGGCTACACCTTC.

The chain is built from TRBV6-5 and TRBJ2-7; D is unresolved. Trimming stripped 6 bases from V and 2 bases from J, with 8 bases between. Germline CDR1 is MNHEY and CDR2 is SVGAGI. The CDR3 extends over 12 amino acids. The CDR3 nucleotides read TGTGCCAGCAGGGCGGCTACCTACGAGCAGTACTTC. Translated, it gives CASRAATYEQYF.

The rearrangement joins TRBV29-1 to TRBJ2-7, with TRBD2 matching 7 bases. Germline lookup yields CDR1 SQVTM and CDR2 ANQGSEA. The V gene end was trimmed by 7 bases and the J gene end by 6 bases; junction bases not matched to a gene: 6. The CDR3 runs to 11 residues. DNA for the CDR3: TGCAGCGGCGGTTGGGGGGGCGAGCAGTACTTC. The encoded protein is CSGGWGGEQYF.

This chain links TRBV11-1 with TRBJ2-2, with D perhaps matching TRBD1 (6 bases). V lost 2 bases, J lost 5 bases, and 9 bases lay in between. CDR1 is SGHAT and CDR2 is FQDESV in the germline V gene (reference sequence). The length of the CDR3 is 14 residues. The CDR3 coding sequence is TGTGCCAGCAGCTTACGTCAGGGGACCGGGGAGCTGTTTTTT. As protein: CASSLRQGTGELFF.

V usage is TRBV20-1 and J usage is TRBJ2-7, with D unclear. The germline V and J ends were trimmed by 3 bases and 0 bases, with 9 bases remaining between them. The CDR3 runs to 13 residues. Germline lookup yields CDR1 DFQATT and CDR2 SNEGSKA (reference sequence). This CDR3 is CSASKTSSYEQYF. The CDR3 DNA sequence: TGCAGTGCTAGTAAAACATCCTCCTACGAGCAGTACTTC.